Below are 26 T cell receptor beta chains sequenced from a single sample in a study of OX40 agonist ivuxolimab in advanced cancers. The assay was immunoSEQ multiplex PCR, and TCRdb's table has in-frame clones only and misses some. This sample has 83,000 or so clones, with 65% to 90% found just once. The sequenced sample was CD4+ or CD8+ T cells sorted from blood, obtained in a trial of the OX40 agonist ivuxolimab. These receptor sequences come from an adult with an advanced solid tumor such as melanoma, head and neck, liver or kidney cancer.

The chain is built from TRBV4-1 and TRBJ1-2; D possibly corresponds to TRBD1 (5 bases). Per germline, CDR1 MGHRA and CDR2 YSYEKL. V was trimmed by 1 base and J by 2 bases, leaving 11 bases between them. The CDR3 runs 15 residues. The CDR3 is CASSQVIGGNYGYTF. Here the CDR3 DNA reads TGCGCCAGCAGCCAAGTAATTGGGGGAAACTATGGCTACACCTTC.

In DNA form, the CDR3 reads TGTGCCAGCAGCTTAGTACAGGGCGCAACTAATGAAAAACTGTTTTTT. Amino acid sequence: CASSLVQGATNEKLFF. The chain has TRBV7-2 and TRBJ1-4, with D perhaps TRBD1 (6 bases). Germline V gene sequence: CDR1 SGHTA, CDR2 FQGNSA. With 1 base removed from V and 0 bases from J, the gap between germline ends came to 9 bases. The CDR3 runs 16 residues.

The chain couples TRBV5-1 to TRBJ2-5; 7 bases are shared with TRBD2. Germline V CDR1 and CDR2: SGHRS, YFSETQ. V gave up 0 bases and J gave up 4 bases; unmatched junction bases: 9. The CDR3 length is 16 residues. CDR3 nucleotides: TGCGCCAGCAGCTTGGAAGCGGGGAGGGGCGGAGAGACCCAGTACTTC. It encodes CASSLEAGRGGETQYF.

The chain recombines TRBV30 with TRBJ2-1, with TRBD2 identical over 7 bases. Germline trimming cut 3 bases from V and 0 bases from J; bases unmatched to any gene: 11. There are 17 residues in the CDR3. CDR1 and CDR2 from the germline V gene are GTSNPN and SVGIG (reference sequence). The CDR3 protein is CAWRLGLSGPSYNEQFF. The CDR3 nucleotides are TGTGCCTGGAGACTGGGACTAAGCGGCCCCTCCTACAATGAGCAGTTCTTC.

This rearrangement joins TRBV2 to TRBJ2-5; the match to TRBD1 covers 7 bases. The CDR3 spans 14 residues. From germline, CDR1 is SNHLY and CDR2 FYNNEI. Trimming removed 4 bases from V and 3 bases from J; junction bases left unmatched: 5. The CDR3 bases are TGTGCCAGCAGTGGACAGGGAGCCAAAGAGACCCAGTACTTC. This gives the protein CASSGQGAKETQYF.

The V and J genes are TRBV9 and TRBJ2-1, with a tentative D call TRBD2 (6 bases). The CDR3 has 14 amino acids. The V end was cut by 0 bases, the J end by 2 bases, with 6 bases between. Germline values: CDR1 SGDLS, CDR2 YYNGEE. The CDR3 DNA is TGTGCCAGCAGCGTAGCGGGAGCCTACAATGAGCAGTTCTTC. Translation gives CASSVAGAYNEQFF.

This clone was observed a few times. The genes are TRBV30 and TRBJ1-1; unclear D gene. V was trimmed by 7 bases and J by 7 bases, leaving 7 bases between them. CDR1 is GTSNPN and CDR2 is SVGIG in the germline V gene (reference sequence). The CDR3 runs to 9 residues. The CDR3 DNA reads as TGTGCCTTGAGAGGTGAAGCTTTCTTT. As protein: CALRGEAFF.

This chain's CDR3 is CARSLGQGWQPQHF. CDR3 sequence (DNA): TGTGCCAGAAGCTTGGGACAGGGATGGCAGCCCCAGCATTTT. This chain joins TRBV7-5 and TRBJ1-5; the table calls TRBD1, which could not be checked here. TRBV7-5 is shown as a pseudogene. The CDR3 extends over 14 amino acids.

The chain combines TRBV10-1 with TRBJ2-1; unclear D gene. The germline gives CDR1 WNHNN, CDR2 SYGVQD (reference sequence). The CDR3 runs 15 residues. V gave up 0 bases and J gave up 5 bases, with 11 bases separating them. The CDR3: CASSESGFNNNEQFF. CDR3 nucleotides: TGCGCCAGCAGTGAGTCGGGATTTAACAACAATGAGCAGTTCTTC.

The chain has TRBV5-1 and TRBJ2-7, with 8 positions matching TRBD2. Germline CDR1 SGHRS, CDR2 YFSETQ. This CDR3 has 14 amino acids. Trimming removed 1 base from V and 3 bases from J; junction bases left unmatched: 3. The CDR3 spells CASSLRAGDYEQYF. For the CDR3, the DNA is TGCGCCAGCAGCTTGCGAGCGGGGGACTACGAGCAGTACTTC.

The V and J genes are TRBV11-3 and TRBJ2-7, with 7 bases lining up with TRBD1. The CDR3 runs to 14 residues. Germline V gene sequence: CDR1 SGHNT, CDR2 YENEEA. V dropped 5 bases and J dropped 2; count of bases not matched to a gene: 6. CDR3 region: CASSPTGTAYEQYF. In nucleotides, the CDR3 is TGTGCCAGCAGCCCAACCGGGACAGCCTACGAGCAGTACTTC. The full variable domain, in which reference TRBV11-3 and TRBJ2-7 provide the parts outside the CDR3, is EAGVVQSPRYKIIEKKQPVAFWCNPISGHNTLYWYLQNLGQGPELLIRYENEEAVDDSQLPKDRFSAERLKGVDSTLKIQPAELGDSAVYLCASSPTGTAYEQYFGPGTRLTVT.

The chain uses TRBV2 and TRBJ2-7; TRBD2 is a possible D gene (6 bases). The CDR3 spans 13 residues. Germline CDR1 SNHLY, CDR2 FYNNEI. Deletions cut 9 bases from V and 2 bases from J, with 14 bases between. The CDR3: CARKSPGAYEQYF. The CDR3 nucleotides read TGTGCCAGAAAATCTCCGGGGGCCTACGAGCAGTACTTC.

The J gene is TRBJ2-3, the V gene TRBV4-1, with 10 bases fitting TRBD2. Germline assignment: CDR1 MGHRA and CDR2 YSYEKL. This CDR3 contains 16 residues. With 2 bases clipped from V and 2 bases from J, the junction kept 4 bases outside the gene matches. The CDR3 sequence is CASSQSLAGVTDTQYF. In nucleotides, the CDR3 is TGCGCCAGCAGCCAATCCCTAGCGGGGGTCACAGATACGCAGTATTTT.

V gene TRBV30 combines with J gene TRBJ2-1, with a tentative D call TRBD1 (6 bases). This CDR3 is built from 12 residues. V gave up 4 bases and J gave up 6 bases, with 10 bases separating them. Germline CDR1 and CDR2: GTSNPN and SVGIG (reference sequence). The CDR3 DNA sequence: TGTGCCTGGACCACAGGGCCCAATGAGCAGTTCTTC. Protein sequence: CAWTTGPNEQFF. Complete variable domain (other parts from reference TRBV30 and TRBJ2-1): SQTIHQWPATLVQPVGSPLSLECTVEGTSNPNLYWYRQAAGRGLQLLFYSVGIGQISSEVPQNLSASRPQDRQFILSSKKLLLSDSGFYLCAWTTGPNEQFFGPGTRLTVL.

This clone was seen only a few times. The chain uses TRBV15 and TRBJ1-1; tentative D call: TRBD1 (6 bases). Between the trimmed V and J ends, which lost 3 bases and 8 bases, there was a span of 16 bases. This CDR3 is built from 14 residues. CDR1 and CDR2 from the germline V gene are LNHNV and YYDKDF (reference sequence). The CDR3 sequence is CATSRWGEGHEAFF. The CDR3 bases are TGTGCCACCAGCAGGTGGGGGGAGGGACACGAAGCTTTCTTT.

This chain joins TRBV4-3 and TRBJ2-7; D remains ambiguous. CDR3 length: 13 residues. V lost 6 bases and J lost 6, with 15 bases in between. Germline values: CDR1 LGHNA, CDR2 YSLEER. The CDR3 sequence: CASSPTPLGEQYF. For the CDR3, the DNA is TGCGCCAGCAGTCCCACCCCCCTCGGCGAGCAGTACTTC.

The chain joins TRBV6-6 to TRBJ1-1; D might be TRBD1 (6 bases). The CDR3 sequence is 16 residues long. Germline V gene data show CDR1 as MNHNY and CDR2 as SVGAGI (reference sequence). V gave up 6 bases and J gave up 4 bases, with 21 bases separating them. The CDR3: CASSPLRQGWGTEAFF. The CDR3 DNA is TGTGCCAGCAGCCCCCTAAGGCAGGGGTGGGGCACTGAAGCTTTCTTT.

This CDR3 is CASSLVGTGEFSEQYF. The DNA of the CDR3 is TGCGCCAGCAGCTTGGTCGGTACAGGGGAATTCTCCGAGCAGTACTTC. V gene TRBV5-1 combines with J gene TRBJ2-7; 7 bases are a match to TRBD1. The CDR3 is made up of 16 amino acids. The V gene's germline CDR1 is SGHRS and CDR2 YFSETQ. Trimming at V came to 0 bases and at J to 6 bases, leaving 12 bases not matched to a gene.

The chain combines TRBV28 with TRBJ1-2; D call uncertain. This CDR3 region has 11 residues. V gave up 6 bases and J gave up 2 bases, with 4 bases separating them. From germline, CDR1 is MDHEN and CDR2 SYDVKM. CDR3 bases: TGTGCCAGCAGGGAAAACTATGGCTACACCTTC. It yields the protein CASRENYGYTF.

The chain is built from TRBV7-9 and TRBJ1-5; maybe TRBD1 (5 bases). Germline lookup yields CDR1 SEHNR and CDR2 FQNEAQ (reference sequence). With 3 bases removed from V and 6 bases from J, the gap between germline ends came to 9 bases. The CDR3 covers 13 residues. Here the CDR3 reads CASSFGAGQPQHF. The CDR3 DNA reads TGTGCCAGCAGCTTTGGGGCAGGTCAGCCCCAGCATTTT.

The chain has TRBV4-3 and TRBJ1-4; D not resolved. Germline CDR1 and CDR2: LGHNA and YSLEER. Trimming cost V 0 bases and J 0 bases, with 11 bases left between them. The CDR3 sequence is 17 residues long. The CDR3 nucleotides read TGCGCCAGCAGCCAAGACCCAGGCTTTGCAACTAATGAAAAACTGTTTTTT. Amino acids: CASSQDPGFATNEKLFF.

In its sample, this clone was seen many times. This chain links TRBV5-1 with TRBJ1-4; D is undetermined. CDR3 length: 14 residues. Germline loops: CDR1 SGHRS, CDR2 YFSETQ. The germline V and J ends were trimmed by 0 bases and 6 bases, with 9 bases remaining between them. The CDR3 bases are TGCGCCAGCAGCTTGGGAGGGCATGATGAAAAACTGTTTTTT. Residues: CASSLGGHDEKLFF.

The CDR3 DNA sequence: TGTGCCAGTAGTATCCAGACTAGCGGGGTACAAGAGACCCAGTACTTC. It yields the protein CASSIQTSGVQETQYF. The V and J genes are TRBV19 and TRBJ2-5, with 11 positions matching TRBD2. Germline assignment: CDR1 LNHDA and CDR2 SQIVND (reference sequence). The CDR3 is made up of 16 amino acids. The junction had 5 bases not matched to a gene; V was cut back by 3 bases and J by 2 bases. Filled out from reference TRBV19 and TRBJ2-5, the complete variable domain reads DGGITQSPKYLFRKEGQNVTLSCEQNLNHDAMYWYRQDPGQGLRLIYYSQIVNDFQKGDIAEGYSVSREKKESFPLTVTSAQKNPTAFYLCASSIQTSGVQETQYFGPGTRLLVL.

This rearrangement joins TRBV15 to TRBJ2-3; D is undetermined. The CDR3 spans 13 residues. V was pared by 1 base and J by 7 bases, with 9 bases between. Germline assignment: CDR1 LNHNV and CDR2 YYDKDF (reference sequence). The CDR3 coding sequence is TGTGCCACCAGCAGAGGAACGTTCAATACGCAGTATTTT. Encoded protein: CATSRGTFNTQYF.

This sequence joins TRBV6-1 and TRBJ1-2, with D unclear. The germline V gene has CDR1 MNHNS and CDR2 SASEGT. The length of the CDR3 is 11 residues. The V and J ends lost 8 bases and 5 bases respectively, with 9 bases between them. CDR3 region: CASADLYGYTF. CDR3 DNA: TGTGCCAGCGCGGACCTTTATGGCTACACCTTC.

This chain uses TRBV28 with TRBJ2-5; D is uncertain. This CDR3 contains 14 residues. CDR1 MDHEN and CDR2 SYDVKM come from the germline V gene. V lost 2 bases and J lost 7, with 14 bases in between. CDR3 bases: TGTGCCAGCAGTTTAGTCGGCTCTAGGGCGACCCAGTACTTC. Protein sequence: CASSLVGSRATQYF.